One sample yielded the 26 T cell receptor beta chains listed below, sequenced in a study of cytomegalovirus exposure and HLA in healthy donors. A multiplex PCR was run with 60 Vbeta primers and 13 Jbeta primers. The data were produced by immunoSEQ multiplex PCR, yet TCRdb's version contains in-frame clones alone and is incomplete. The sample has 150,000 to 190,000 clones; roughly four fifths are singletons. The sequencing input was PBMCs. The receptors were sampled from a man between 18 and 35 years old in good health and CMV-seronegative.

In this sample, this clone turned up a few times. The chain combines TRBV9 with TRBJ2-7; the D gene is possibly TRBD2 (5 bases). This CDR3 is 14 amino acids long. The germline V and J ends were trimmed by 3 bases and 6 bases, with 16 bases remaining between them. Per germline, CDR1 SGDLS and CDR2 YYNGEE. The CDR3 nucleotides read TGTGCCAGCAGCGATGAGGGAGACCGGGTCGAGCAGTACTTC. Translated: CASSDEGDRVEQYF.

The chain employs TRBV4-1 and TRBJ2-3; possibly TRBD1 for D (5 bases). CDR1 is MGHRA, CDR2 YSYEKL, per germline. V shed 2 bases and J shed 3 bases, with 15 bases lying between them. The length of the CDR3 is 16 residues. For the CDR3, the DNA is TGCGCCAGCAGCCAACCGACGCAGGGAAGGACAGATACGCAGTATTTT. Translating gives CASSQPTQGRTDTQYF.

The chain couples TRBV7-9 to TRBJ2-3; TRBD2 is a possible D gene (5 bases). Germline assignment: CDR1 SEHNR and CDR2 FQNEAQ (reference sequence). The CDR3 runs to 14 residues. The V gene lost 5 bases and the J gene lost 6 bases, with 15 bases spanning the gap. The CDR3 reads CASSPTRALDTQYF. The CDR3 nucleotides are TGTGCCAGCAGCCCCACGCGGGCATTGGATACGCAGTATTTT. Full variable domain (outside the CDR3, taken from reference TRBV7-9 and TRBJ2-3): DTGVSQNPRHKITKRGQNVTFRCDPISEHNRLYWYRQTLGQGPEFLTYFQNEAQLEKSRLLSDRFSAERPKGSFSTLEIQRTEQGDSAMYLCASSPTRALDTQYFGPGTRLTVL.

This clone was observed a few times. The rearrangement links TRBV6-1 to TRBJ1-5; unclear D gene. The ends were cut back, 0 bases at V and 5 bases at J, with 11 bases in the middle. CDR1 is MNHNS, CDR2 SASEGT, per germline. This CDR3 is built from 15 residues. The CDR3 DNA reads TGTGCCAGCAGTGAAGCGCACACGTCCCATCAGCCCCAGCATTTT. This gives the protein CASSEAHTSHQPQHF.

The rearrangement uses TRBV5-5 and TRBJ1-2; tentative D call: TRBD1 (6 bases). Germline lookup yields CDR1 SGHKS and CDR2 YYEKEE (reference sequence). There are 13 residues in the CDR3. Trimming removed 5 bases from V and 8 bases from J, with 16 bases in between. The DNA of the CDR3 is TGTGCCAGCAGTCCTATCCACAGGGACGGCTACACCTTC. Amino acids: CASSPIHRDGYTF.

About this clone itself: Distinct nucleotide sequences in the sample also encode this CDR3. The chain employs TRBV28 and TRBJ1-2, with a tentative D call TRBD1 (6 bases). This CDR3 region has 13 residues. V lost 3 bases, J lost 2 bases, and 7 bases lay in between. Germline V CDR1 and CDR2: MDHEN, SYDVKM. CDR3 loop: CASSLRGNYGYTF. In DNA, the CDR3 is TGTGCCAGCAGTTTGAGGGGGAACTATGGCTACACCTTC.

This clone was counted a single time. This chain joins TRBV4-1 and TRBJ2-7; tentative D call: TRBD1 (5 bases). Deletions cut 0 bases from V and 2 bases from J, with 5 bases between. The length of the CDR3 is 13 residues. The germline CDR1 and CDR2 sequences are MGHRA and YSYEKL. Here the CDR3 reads CASSQEQAYEQYF. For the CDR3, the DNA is TGCGCCAGCAGCCAAGAACAGGCCTACGAGCAGTACTTC.

Here the CDR3 DNA reads TGCGCCAGCAGCCAAGCCCTCCGGGGGTCTTTCACAGATACGCAGTATTTT. It codes for CASSQALRGSFTDTQYF. This chain uses TRBV4-3 with TRBJ2-3; tentatively, D is TRBD2 (6 bases). Trimming removed 1 base from V and 2 bases from J, with 16 bases in between. Germline V gene data show CDR1 as LGHNA and CDR2 as YSLEER. The CDR3 runs to 17 residues.

Here the CDR3 DNA reads TGTGCCAGCGGGGGACGGGGGTACCACAATGAGCAGTTCTTC. Its protein product is CASGGRGYHNEQFF. This chain uses TRBV25-1 with TRBJ2-1; possible D gene TRBD2, 6 bases. The CDR3 is 14 amino acids. Looked up from germline, CDR1 is MGHDK and CDR2 is SYGVNS. V was trimmed by 8 bases and J by 5 bases, leaving 16 bases between them.

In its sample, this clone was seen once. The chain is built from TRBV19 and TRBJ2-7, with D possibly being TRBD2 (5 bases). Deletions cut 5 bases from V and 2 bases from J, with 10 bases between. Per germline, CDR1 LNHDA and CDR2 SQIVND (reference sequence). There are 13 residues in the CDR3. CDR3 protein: CASSLGIAYEQYF. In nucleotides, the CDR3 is TGTGCCAGTAGTCTCGGGATCGCCTACGAGCAGTACTTC.

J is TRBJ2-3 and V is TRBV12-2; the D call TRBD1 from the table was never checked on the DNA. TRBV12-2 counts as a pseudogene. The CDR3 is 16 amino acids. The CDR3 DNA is TGTGCAAGTCGCCCCAGGGGGATAGTCCCGAGCGATACGCAGTATTTT. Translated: CASRPRGIVPSDTQYF.

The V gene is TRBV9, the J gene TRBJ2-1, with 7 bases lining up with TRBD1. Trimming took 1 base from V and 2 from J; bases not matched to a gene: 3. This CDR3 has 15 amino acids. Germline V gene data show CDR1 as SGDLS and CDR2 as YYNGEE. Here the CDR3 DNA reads TGTGCCAGCAGCGTACAGACAGGGCCCTACAATGAGCAGTTCTTC. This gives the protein CASSVQTGPYNEQFF.

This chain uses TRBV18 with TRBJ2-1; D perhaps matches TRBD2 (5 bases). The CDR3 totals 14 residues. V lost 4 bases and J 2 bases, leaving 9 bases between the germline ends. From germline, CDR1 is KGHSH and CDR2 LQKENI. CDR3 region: CASSQGAPYNEQFF. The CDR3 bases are TGTGCCAGCTCACAGGGAGCTCCCTACAATGAGCAGTTCTTC.

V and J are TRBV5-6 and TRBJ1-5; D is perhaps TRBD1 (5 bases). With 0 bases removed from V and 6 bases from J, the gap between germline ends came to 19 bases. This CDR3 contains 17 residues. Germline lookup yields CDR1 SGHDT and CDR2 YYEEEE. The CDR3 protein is CASSLGGNGLGTQPQHF. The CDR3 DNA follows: TGTGCCAGCAGCTTGGGGGGCAACGGTCTGGGCACTCAGCCCCAGCATTTT.

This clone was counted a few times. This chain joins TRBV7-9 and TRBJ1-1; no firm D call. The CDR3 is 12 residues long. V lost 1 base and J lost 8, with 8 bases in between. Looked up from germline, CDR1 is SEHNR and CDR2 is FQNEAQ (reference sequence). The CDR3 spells CASSLVGGEAFF. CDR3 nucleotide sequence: TGTGCCAGCAGCTTAGTGGGAGGGGAAGCTTTCTTT.

CDR3 DNA sequence: TGTGCCAGCAGCGACCTAGCGGCCCTGGGGTTTGAGCAGTTCTTC. It codes for CASSDLAALGFEQFF. This chain connects TRBV6-5 to TRBJ2-1; 7 nucleotides line up with TRBD2. The CDR3 covers 15 residues. CDR1 MNHEY and CDR2 SVGAGI come from the germline V gene. With 6 bases clipped from V and 9 bases from J, the junction kept 14 bases outside the gene matches.

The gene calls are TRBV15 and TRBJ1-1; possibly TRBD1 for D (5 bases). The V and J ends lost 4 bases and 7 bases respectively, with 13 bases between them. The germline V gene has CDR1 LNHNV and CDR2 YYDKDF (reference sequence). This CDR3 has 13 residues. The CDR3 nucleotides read TGTGCCACCAGCACAAGTCAGGGAGGTGAAGCTTTCTTT. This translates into CATSTSQGGEAFF.

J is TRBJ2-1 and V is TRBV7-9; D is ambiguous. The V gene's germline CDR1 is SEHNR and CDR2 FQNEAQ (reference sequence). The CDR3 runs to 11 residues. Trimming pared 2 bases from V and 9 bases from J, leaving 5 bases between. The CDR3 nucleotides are TGTGCCAGCAGCTTAAGGAGTGAGCAGTTCTTC. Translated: CASSLRSEQFF.

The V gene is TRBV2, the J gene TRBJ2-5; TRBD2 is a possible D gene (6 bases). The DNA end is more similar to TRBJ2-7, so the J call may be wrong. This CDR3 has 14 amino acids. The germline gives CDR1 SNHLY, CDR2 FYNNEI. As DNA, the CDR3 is TGTGCCAGCAGCTCTACGGAGGGCTCCTACGAGCAGTACTTC. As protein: CASSSTEGSYEQYF.

The CDR3 DNA follows: TGTGCCAGCAGCCGGGCACAGGGGTCAATCGATGAGCAGTTCTTC. This sequence encodes CASSRAQGSIDEQFF. The chain links TRBV5-4 to TRBJ2-1, with 7 bases lining up with TRBD1. This CDR3 is 15 amino acids long. The trim removed 4 bases at V and 8 bases at J, leaving 12 bases unmatched. Germline CDR1 and CDR2: SGHNT and YYREEE (reference sequence).

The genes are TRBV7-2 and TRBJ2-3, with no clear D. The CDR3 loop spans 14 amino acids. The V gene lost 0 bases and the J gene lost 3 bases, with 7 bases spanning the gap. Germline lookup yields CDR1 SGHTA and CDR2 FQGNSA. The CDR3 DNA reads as TGTGCCAGCAGCTTAGCGCAGACTACAGATACGCAGTATTTT. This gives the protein CASSLAQTTDTQYF.

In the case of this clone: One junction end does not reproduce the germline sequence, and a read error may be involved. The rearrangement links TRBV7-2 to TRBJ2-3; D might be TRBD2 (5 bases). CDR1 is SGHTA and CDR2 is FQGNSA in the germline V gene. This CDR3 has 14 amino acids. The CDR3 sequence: CANSPGLSTDTQYF. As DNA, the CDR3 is TGTGCCAACAGCCCTGGACTTAGCACAGATACGCAGTATTTT.

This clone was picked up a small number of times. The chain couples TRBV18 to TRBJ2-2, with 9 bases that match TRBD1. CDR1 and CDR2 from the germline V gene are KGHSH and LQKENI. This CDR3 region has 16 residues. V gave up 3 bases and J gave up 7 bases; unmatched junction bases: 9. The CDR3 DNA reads TGTGCCAGCTCACCCCAGGGGACAGGGCCCAGCGGGGAGCTGTTTTTT. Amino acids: CASSPQGTGPSGELFF.

The chain's CDR3 is CASSLTSGSQQFF. CDR3 DNA: TGTGCCAGCAGCTTAACTAGCGGGTCGCAGCAGTTCTTC. The rearrangement joins TRBV7-2 to TRBJ2-1, with 9 bases aligning to TRBD2. Germline CDR1 SGHTA, CDR2 FQGNSA. With 2 bases clipped from V and 11 bases from J, the junction kept 4 bases outside the gene matches. The length of the CDR3 is 13 residues.

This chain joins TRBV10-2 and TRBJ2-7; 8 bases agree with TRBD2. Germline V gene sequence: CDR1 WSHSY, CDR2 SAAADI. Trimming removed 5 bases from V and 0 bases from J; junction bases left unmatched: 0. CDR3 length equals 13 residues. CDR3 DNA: TGCGCCAGCAGTCTAGCGGGCTCCTACGAGCAGTACTTC. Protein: CASSLAGSYEQYF.

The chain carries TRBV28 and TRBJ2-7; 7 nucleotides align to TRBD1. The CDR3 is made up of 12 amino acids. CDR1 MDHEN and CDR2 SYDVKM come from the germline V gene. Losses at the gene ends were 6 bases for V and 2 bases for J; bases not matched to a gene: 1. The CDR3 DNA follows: TGTGCCAGCAGCGGGACAGCCTACGAGCAGTACTTC. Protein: CASSGTAYEQYF.